These T cell receptor beta chains were read from a single sample in a study of blood T cell repertoires in COVID-19. Clones were sequenced by immunoSEQ multiplex PCR, and TCRdb holds only the in-frame ones, with some missing. The sample carries about 170,000 clones, about 83% recorded once. Sequenced sample: peripheral blood. The receptor set was obtained from a woman older than 75 with COVID-19, enrolled during active disease. Both conserved end residues are part of each CDR3. D genes are given only for firm matches. Size is omitted from some rows. Given values are once, few, many or a class for expanded clones.

size	length	V	J	D	CDR3	DNA
once	16	TRBV18	TRBJ2-2	TRBD1	CASSPEGGEITGELFF	TGTGCCAGCTCACCAGAAGGGGGCGAAATCACCGGGGAGCTGTTTTTT
-	14	TRBV18	TRBJ2-7	-	CASSLRQFLDEQYF	TGTGCCAGCTCACTGAGACAGTTCCTGGACGAGCAGTACTTC
-	14	TRBV18	TRBJ1-4	-	CASSVVTTNEKLFF	TGTGCCAGCTCCGTTGTAACAACTAATGAAAAACTGTTTTTT
-	15	TRBV3-1/TRBV3-2	TRBJ1-2	TRBD1	CASSQGAGGIYGYTF	TGTGCCAGCAGCCAAGGGGCAGGGGGGATCTATGGCTACACCTTC
once	15	TRBV7-3	TRBJ2-1	TRBD2	CASSRGSRAYNEQFF	TGTGCCAGCAGCCGCGGGAGTCGGGCCTACAATGAGCAGTTCTTC
once	12	TRBV3-1/TRBV3-2	TRBJ2-7	-	CASSRWRNEQYF	TGTGCCAGCAGCCGCTGGAGGAACGAGCAGTACTTC
-	14	TRBV6-5	TRBJ1-4	TRBD1	CASSLQGTSEKLFF	TGTGCCAGCAGTCTACAGGGGACGTCCGAAAAACTGTTTTTT
-	17	TRBV18	TRBJ2-1	TRBD2	CASSSTSGSWFYNEQFF	TGTGCCAGCTCGTCCACTAGCGGGAGTTGGTTCTACAATGAGCAGTTCTTC
-	12	TRBV28	TRBJ1-1	-	CASSLQGSEAFF	TGTGCCAGCAGTTTACAGGGGTCTGAAGCTTTCTTT
-	15	TRBV9	TRBJ2-1	TRBD1	CASSGGQGAYNEQFF	TGTGCCAGCAGCGGGGGACAGGGGGCCTACAATGAGCAGTTCTTC
-	14	TRBV27	TRBJ2-1	TRBD2	CASTSGRALNEQFF	TGTGCCAGCACCAGCGGGAGGGCATTGAATGAGCAGTTCTTC
-	17	TRBV6-4	TRBJ2-1	TRBD2	CASSDSWGGSSYNEQFF	TGTGCCAGCAGTGACTCGTGGGGCGGGAGCTCCTACAATGAGCAGTTCTTC
-	12	TRBV4-2	TRBJ1-1	-	CASSHSNTEAFF	TGTGCCAGCAGCCACTCGAACACTGAAGCTTTCTTT
-	15	TRBV18	TRBJ1-1	-	CASSPRELPNTEAFF	TGTGCCAGCTCACCACGGGAGTTACCGAACACTGAAGCTTTCTTT
-	14	TRBV30	TRBJ2-7	TRBD1	CAWRPGQGPYEQYF	TGTGCCTGGAGGCCGGGACAGGGACCCTACGAGCAGTACTTC
-	13	TRBV18	TRBJ2-5	-	CASSPWPQETQYF	TGTGCCAGCTCACCATGGCCCCAAGAGACCCAGTACTTC
-	15	TRBV19	TRBJ1-5	-	CASSIDRGSDQPQHF	TGTGCCAGTAGTATAGATCGGGGATCCGATCAGCCCCAGCATTTT
-	13	TRBV6-5	TRBJ1-4	-	CATEGVTNEKLFF	TGTGCCACCGAGGGTGTAACTAATGAAAAACTGTTTTTT
-	16	TRBV19	TRBJ2-2	-	CASLPRGRGGDGELFF	TGTGCCAGTCTTCCAAGGGGGAGGGGAGGTGACGGGGAGCTGTTTTTT
-	14	TRBV5-1	TRBJ2-5	-	CASSIGHLQETQYF	TGCGCCAGCAGCATCGGACACCTTCAAGAGACCCAGTACTTC